This entry is about one T cell receptor beta chain. Its antigen is still unknown. This sample is part of a study of identical twins. Template switching introduced a universal primer site, and the cDNA bore unique molecular identifiers. TCRdb passed the 5' RACE reads through MiXCR, listing each CDR3 protein once. Of 550,000 to 700,000 distinct CDR3 sequences listed, 21% were seen once; the top ten hold roughly 4%. The V gene's germline CDR1 is LGHNA and CDR2 YNFKEQ. The CDR3 runs 12 residues. Trimming pared 4 bases from V and 7 bases from J, leaving 10 bases between. Study conclusions and caveats: The presence of invariant MAIT and iNKT cells could partly confound analyses of zero-insertion sequences.

This sample was also put to use in a study of T cells expressing NK-cell markers. That investigation notes: Of CD8+ T cells, about 1.0-7.5% belonged to dominant NKG2C+ clonotypes in six donors. Where a handful of donors were concerned, these clonotypes also led the CD3+CD56-NKG2C+ fraction.

The sequenced material came from PBMCs. The V and J genes are TRBV4-2 and TRBJ1-2; D gene uncertain. The TCR sequence derives from a young woman in good health. The CDR3 sequence: CASSPGLLGYTF. CDR3 bases: TGTGCCAGCAGCCCTGGCCTCCTTGGCTACACCTTC.